One sample yielded the 3 T cell receptor beta chains listed below, sequenced in a study of shared clonotypes between healthy human individuals. As defined, naive CD8 cells were CD45RO-negative and positively selected for CCR7, with terminally differentiated effector memory CD45RA+ cells excluded. The method was immunoSEQ multiplex PCR; TCRdb's version includes in-frame clones alone and lacks a portion of them. The table includes just over 2,000,000 clones, about 95% detected once. Sequencing input: naive CD8+ T cells sorted from blood. The source of these receptors is a young man in good health.

CDR3 protein: CASSSVGYGNEKLFF. The CDR3 region has the DNA TGCGCCAGCAGTTCCGTGGGGTATGGTAATGAAAAACTGTTTTTT. This chain joins TRBV10-2 and TRBJ1-4; D call uncertain. Germline values: CDR1 WSHSY, CDR2 SAAADI. There are 15 residues in the CDR3. V was shortened by 5 bases and J by 4 bases, with 14 bases between the two germline ends.

This sequence joins TRBV18 and TRBJ1-5; D is possibly TRBD1 (6 bases). Between the trimmed V and J ends, which lost 3 bases and 3 bases, there was a span of 12 bases. In germline, CDR1 is KGHSH, CDR2 LQKENI. This CDR3 contains 15 residues. The CDR3 DNA reads as TGTGCCAGCTCACCCCAGGACAGTCTCAATCAGCCCCAGCATTTT. It specifies CASSPQDSLNQPQHF.

With respect to this clone: Distinct nucleotide sequences in the sample also encode this CDR3. The V gene is TRBV27, the J gene TRBJ2-7, with 12 bases fitting TRBD2. V shed 5 bases and J 2 bases; nucleotides not matched to a gene: 4. The CDR3 extends over 15 amino acids. Per germline, CDR1 MNHEY and CDR2 SMNVEV (reference sequence). The CDR3 loop reads CASSPTSGRTYEQYF. In DNA, the CDR3 is TGTGCCAGCAGTCCGACTAGCGGGAGAACCTACGAGCAGTACTTC.